The 5 T cell receptor beta chains presented below share a single source sample, sequenced in a study of blood T cell repertoires in COVID-19. Repertoires were generated with immunoSEQ multiplex PCR, while TCRdb's copy carries only in-frame clones and drops some. Of around 100,000 clones listed, around 83% are singletons. Sequenced material: peripheral blood. The receptors originated from a man aged 65 to 79 with acute or convalescent COVID-19.

The chain uses TRBV18 and TRBJ1-6; 9 bases line up with TRBD1. CDR1 is KGHSH and CDR2 is LQKENI in the germline V gene. V lost 3 bases to trimming and J lost 8 bases; unmatched junction nucleotides: 5. This CDR3 has 15 residues. CDR3 bases: TGTGCCAGCTCACCCCCCGGGACAGGGTATTCACCCCTCCACTTT. Its protein product is CASSPPGTGYSPLHF.

For the CDR3, the DNA is TGTGCCAGCTCACCCGATCGGACAGGGGCTGAAGCTTTCTTT. It specifies CASSPDRTGAEAFF. The chain is built from TRBV18 and TRBJ1-1; TRBD1 aligns across 9 bases. Germline loops: CDR1 KGHSH, CDR2 LQKENI. This CDR3 is 14 amino acids long. The J segment lost 6 bases and the V segment lost 3 bases, leaving 5 bases of the junction unmatched.

The chain is built from TRBV6-6 and TRBJ2-1, with 9 bases matching TRBD2. CDR1 and CDR2 from the germline V gene are MNHNY and SVGAGI (reference sequence). The junction had 11 bases not matched to a gene; V was cut back by 4 bases and J by 7 bases. The CDR3 is 16 residues long. CDR3 nucleotides: TGTGCCAGCAGTTCCCCGACTAGCGGAAAGGGGAATGAGCAGTTCTTC. Translation gives CASSSPTSGKGNEQFF.

The chain joins TRBV15 to TRBJ2-6, with TRBD2 as a possible D gene (5 bases). Trimming took off 3 bases at V and 0 bases at J, with 6 bases between the two ends. The CDR3 consists of 15 residues. Germline values: CDR1 LNHNV, CDR2 YYDKDF (reference sequence). The CDR3 coding sequence is TGTGCCACCAGCAGGGGAGACTCTGGGGCCAACGTCCTGACTTTC. Translation gives CATSRGDSGANVLTF. The full variable domain, in which reference TRBV15 and TRBJ2-6 provide the parts outside the CDR3, is DAMVIQNPRYQVTQFGKPVTLSCSQTLNHNVMYWYQQKSSQAPKLLFHYYDKDFNNEADTPDNFQSRRPNTSFCFLDIRSPGLGDTAMYLCATSRGDSGANVLTFGAGSRLTVL.

This clone appeared a few times. The chain employs TRBV4-1 and TRBJ1-2; 8 bases align to TRBD1. V lost 0 bases to trimming and J lost 7 bases; unmatched junction nucleotides: 4. The germline V gene encodes CDR1 MGHRA and CDR2 YSYEKL. CDR3 length: 14 residues. The CDR3 protein is CASSQDRGLFGYTF. In DNA, the CDR3 is TGCGCCAGCAGCCAAGACAGGGGGCTTTTTGGCTACACCTTC.